These T cell receptor beta chains were read from a single sample in a study of beta chain features in type 1 diabetes. Profiling relied on immunoSEQ multiplex PCR, and the TCRdb table lists in-frame clones only, not all of them. The sample consists of roughly 250,000 clones, roughly 70% of them appearing once. Material: naive CD4+ T cells from blood. Receptors originate from a man aged 30-40 years in good health. The CDR3 runs from the conserved cysteine through the conserved F or W. Each record gives: clone size, V gene, J gene, D gene, CDR3 protein, CDR3 DNA. The D gene is left open where the match is weak. The listing skips clone size in some rows; elsewhere it reads once, few, many or a size class.

abundance: few
v_gene: TRBV14
j_gene: TRBJ1-6
d_gene: .
CDR3aa: CASSPQGSPLHF
CDR3nt: TGTGCCAGCAGCCCCCAGGGGTCACCCCTCCACTTT

abundance: few
v_gene: TRBV25-1
j_gene: TRBJ2-5
d_gene: TRBD2
CDR3aa: CASSPLAGRGAQYF
CDR3nt: TGTGCCAGCAGTCCCTTGGCAGGGCGGGGGGCCCAGTACTTC

abundance: .
v_gene: TRBV7-9
j_gene: TRBJ2-7
d_gene: TRBD2
CDR3aa: CASSLARGGEQYF
CDR3nt: TGTGCCAGCAGCTTAGCCCGGGGGGGCGAGCAGTACTTC

abundance: few
v_gene: TRBV30
j_gene: TRBJ1-2
d_gene: .
CDR3aa: CAWILTQNANYGYTF
CDR3nt: TGTGCCTGGATACTGACTCAGAATGCTAACTATGGCTACACCTTC

abundance: .
v_gene: TRBV30
j_gene: TRBJ1-2
d_gene: .
CDR3aa: CAWSAAGASYGYTF
CDR3nt: TGTGCCTGGAGTGCGGCGGGGGCGAGCTATGGCTACACCTTC

abundance: .
v_gene: TRBV18
j_gene: TRBJ2-5
d_gene: .
CDR3aa: CASSPSGETQYF
CDR3nt: TGTGCCAGCTCACCATCCGGAGAGACCCAGTACTTC

abundance: .
v_gene: TRBV5-6
j_gene: TRBJ2-3
d_gene: .
CDR3aa: CASSLYLTDTQYF
CDR3nt: TGTGCCAGCAGCTTGTATTTAACAGATACGCAGTATTTT

abundance: .
v_gene: TRBV15
j_gene: TRBJ2-1
d_gene: .
CDR3aa: CATSRDRVLLNEQFF
CDR3nt: TGTGCCACCAGCAGAGACAGGGTATTGTTGAATGAGCAGTTCTTC

abundance: .
v_gene: TRBV4-3
j_gene: TRBJ2-5
d_gene: TRBD2
CDR3aa: CASSRGLGEETQYF
CDR3nt: TGCGCCAGCAGCCGGGGACTAGGGGAAGAGACCCAGTACTTC

abundance: .
v_gene: TRBV13
j_gene: TRBJ1-2
d_gene: .
CDR3aa: CASSTENYGYTF
CDR3nt: TGTGCCAGCAGCACCGAGAACTATGGCTACACCTTC

abundance: few
v_gene: TRBV29-1
j_gene: TRBJ2-7
d_gene: .
CDR3aa: CSTSVGSSRSYEQYF
CDR3nt: TGCAGCACCTCGGTGGGCTCTTCGCGCTCCTACGAGCAGTACTTC

abundance: .
v_gene: TRBV30
j_gene: TRBJ2-1
d_gene: .
CDR3aa: CAWSERSYNEQFF
CDR3nt: TGTGCCTGGAGTGAGAGATCCTACAATGAGCAGTTCTTC

abundance: few
v_gene: TRBV6-6
j_gene: TRBJ2-7
d_gene: TRBD1
CDR3aa: CASSYQGAYEQYF
CDR3nt: TGTGCCAGCAGTTACCAGGGGGCATACGAGCAGTACTTC

abundance: .
v_gene: TRBV30
j_gene: TRBJ1-5
d_gene: TRBD1
CDR3aa: CAWSRQGNQPQHF
CDR3nt: TGTGCCTGGAGTCGACAGGGAAATCAGCCCCAGCATTTT

abundance: .
v_gene: TRBV19
j_gene: TRBJ2-5
d_gene: TRBD1
CDR3aa: CASSNRGSYLQETQYF
CDR3nt: TGTGCCAGTAGTAACAGGGGGTCTTACCTACAAGAGACCCAGTACTTC

abundance: .
v_gene: TRBV7-9
j_gene: TRBJ2-3
d_gene: .
CDR3aa: CASSPGLHTDTQYF
CDR3nt: TGTGCCAGCAGCCCGGGACTGCACACAGATACGCAGTATTTT

abundance: .
v_gene: TRBV30
j_gene: TRBJ1-5
d_gene: .
CDR3aa: CAWSVDYSNQPQHF
CDR3nt: TGTGCCTGGAGTGTAGACTATAGCAATCAGCCCCAGCATTTT

abundance: .
v_gene: TRBV29-1
j_gene: TRBJ2-5
d_gene: TRBD1
CDR3aa: CSVRTGGQETQYF
CDR3nt: TGCAGCGTCCGGACAGGGGGGCAAGAGACCCAGTACTTC

abundance: .
v_gene: TRBV30
j_gene: TRBJ1-5
d_gene: .
CDR3aa: CAWGTGDLGPQHF
CDR3nt: TGTGCCTGGGGAACCGGGGACCTTGGGCCCCAGCATTTT

abundance: .
v_gene: TRBV5-4
j_gene: TRBJ2-5
d_gene: TRBD2
CDR3aa: CASSSKTSGVVETQYF
CDR3nt: TGTGCCAGCAGCTCAAAGACTAGCGGGGTGGTTGAGACCCAGTACTTC

abundance: few
v_gene: TRBV29-1
j_gene: TRBJ2-7
d_gene: TRBD2
CDR3aa: CSAKGGRGADEQYF
CDR3nt: TGCAGCGCAAAAGGCGGGAGAGGGGCGGACGAGCAGTACTTC

abundance: .
v_gene: TRBV5-1
j_gene: TRBJ1-4
d_gene: TRBD1
CDR3aa: CASSSRQGNDKLFF
CDR3nt: TGCGCCAGCAGCTCCCGACAGGGGAATGATAAACTGTTTTTT

abundance: .
v_gene: TRBV7-9
j_gene: TRBJ1-5
d_gene: .
CDR3aa: CASSSVGPQHF
CDR3nt: TGTGCCAGCAGCTCCGTCGGGCCCCAGCATTTT

abundance: .
v_gene: TRBV9
j_gene: TRBJ2-1
d_gene: TRBD1
CDR3aa: CASSPLDRADNEQFF
CDR3nt: TGTGCCAGCAGCCCCCTGGACAGGGCCGACAATGAGCAGTTCTTC

abundance: .
v_gene: TRBV5-4
j_gene: TRBJ2-1
d_gene: TRBD2
CDR3aa: CASSGPGLDHNEQFF
CDR3nt: TGTGCCAGCAGCGGCCCGGGACTAGACCACAATGAGCAGTTCTTC

abundance: few
v_gene: TRBV5-1
j_gene: TRBJ2-5
d_gene: TRBD2
CDR3aa: CASSGTREETQYF
CDR3nt: TGCGCCAGCAGCGGGACTAGGGAAGAGACCCAGTACTTC

abundance: .
v_gene: TRBV7-6
j_gene: TRBJ2-5
d_gene: TRBD1
CDR3aa: CASSLAAQGTGKTQYF
CDR3nt: TGTGCCAGCAGCTTAGCGGCACAGGGGACGGGGAAGACCCAGTACTTC

abundance: .
v_gene: TRBV11-3
j_gene: TRBJ2-5
d_gene: TRBD2
CDR3aa: CASSLGRVAGEETQYF
CDR3nt: TGTGCCAGCAGCTTAGGGCGAGTAGCGGGAGAGGAGACCCAGTACTTC

abundance: .
v_gene: TRBV30
j_gene: TRBJ2-3
d_gene: .
CDR3aa: CAWRVAGADTQYF
CDR3nt: TGTGCCTGGAGGGTTGCTGGTGCAGATACGCAGTATTTT

abundance: .
v_gene: TRBV29-1
j_gene: TRBJ1-1
d_gene: .
CDR3aa: CSVSFLGQGLEAFF
CDR3nt: TGCAGCGTTTCCTTTCTTGGACAAGGCCTTGAAGCTTTCTTT

abundance: few
v_gene: TRBV5-4
j_gene: TRBJ2-6
d_gene: .
CDR3aa: CASKSGANVLTF
CDR3nt: TGTGCCAGCAAATCCGGGGCCAACGTCCTGACTTTC

abundance: .
v_gene: TRBV7-2
j_gene: TRBJ2-7
d_gene: .
CDR3aa: CASSLDRAEQYF
CDR3nt: TGTGCCAGCAGCTTAGACAGGGCCGAGCAGTACTTC

abundance: .
v_gene: TRBV29-1
j_gene: TRBJ2-7
d_gene: TRBD2
CDR3aa: CSVRGSSYEQYF
CDR3nt: TGCAGCGTTCGCGGGAGCTCCTACGAGCAGTACTTC